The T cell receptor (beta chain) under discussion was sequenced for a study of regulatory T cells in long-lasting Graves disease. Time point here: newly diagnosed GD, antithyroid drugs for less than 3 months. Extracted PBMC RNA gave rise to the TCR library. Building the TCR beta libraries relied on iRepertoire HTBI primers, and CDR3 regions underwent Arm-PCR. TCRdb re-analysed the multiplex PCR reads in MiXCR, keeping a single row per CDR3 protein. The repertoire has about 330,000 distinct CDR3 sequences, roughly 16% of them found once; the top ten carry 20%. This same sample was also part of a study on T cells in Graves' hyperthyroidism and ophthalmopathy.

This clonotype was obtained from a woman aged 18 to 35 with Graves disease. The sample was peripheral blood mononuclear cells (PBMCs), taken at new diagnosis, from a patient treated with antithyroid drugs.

The CDR3 sequence: CASSLPGQAPYEQYF. CDR3 nucleotide sequence: TGTGCCAGCAGTTTACCCGGACAGGCACCTTACGAGCAGTACTTC. This chain uses TRBV28 with TRBJ2-7, with 7 bases lining up with TRBD1. The ends lost 2 bases at V and 4 bases at J; junction bases unmatched: 8. The CDR3 has 15 amino acids. In germline, CDR1 is MDHEN, CDR2 SYDVKM.